A selection of T cell receptor beta chains follows, all from one sample in a study of shared clonotypes between healthy human individuals. Method: immunoSEQ multiplex PCR; TCRdb's copy keeps in-frame clones and lacks some. The sample has around 700,000 clones, 92% seen once. What was sequenced was naive CD8+ T cells sorted from blood. The receptors come from a man aged 25 to 45 in good health. CDR3s include the opening cysteine and the closing phenylalanine or tryptophan. D genes are given only for firm matches. The size entry is marked missing in some rows and otherwise reads once, few, many or a size class.

D gene	clone size	V gene	J gene	CDR3 DNA	CDR3 protein
NA	NA	TRBV5-4	TRBJ1-3	TGTGCCAGCAGCTTGTCACAGGGCGCTGGAAACACCATATATTTT	CASSLSQGAGNTIYF
NA	NA	TRBV15	TRBJ1-2	TGTGCCACCAGCAGAGTGGTCGGTAACTATGGCTACACCTTC	CATSRVVGNYGYTF
TRBD2	once	TRBV30	TRBJ2-7	TGTGCCTGGAGCAACCTAGCGGGATACGACGAGCAGTACTTC	CAWSNLAGYDEQYF
NA	NA	TRBV7-2	TRBJ1-5	TGTGCCAGCAGCCCATGGACAAAAAGCAATCAGCCCCAGCATTTT	CASSPWTKSNQPQHF
TRBD2	few	TRBV5-4	TRBJ2-1	TGTGCCAGCAGCTTGGATGGACTAGGTGGTGAGCAGTTCTTC	CASSLDGLGGEQFF
NA	NA	TRBV7-2	TRBJ2-7	TGTGCCAGCAGCCCCCTGGGGGCAGGGAACTACGAGCAGTACTTC	CASSPLGAGNYEQYF
TRBD1	NA	TRBV19	TRBJ1-5	TGTGCCAGTAGTTTTGGGACAGATAGGCATAGCAATCAGCCCCAGCATTTT	CASSFGTDRHSNQPQHF
TRBD1	NA	TRBV13	TRBJ2-1	TGTGCCAGCAGCTCCGGACAGGGAATCAATGAGCAGTTCTTC	CASSSGQGINEQFF
NA	NA	TRBV29-1	TRBJ2-6	TGCAGCGTGCCGGGGCGGGACGTCTCCTCTGGGGCCAACGTCCTGACTTTC	CSVPGRDVSSGANVLTF
TRBD1	NA	TRBV10-3	TRBJ2-7	TGTGCCATCAGTGAGTCGACCCTGGGGGACAGGGGAAAATACGAGCAGTACTTC	CAISESTLGDRGKYEQYF
NA	NA	TRBV28	TRBJ1-1	TGTGCCAGCAGGGCGGCAGGGGCCAACAAGGCTTTCTTT	CASRAAGANKAFF
NA	NA	TRBV7-6	TRBJ2-1	TGTGCCAGCAGCTTAGCGGGAGACTACAATGAGCAGTTCTTC	CASSLAGDYNEQFF
TRBD1	NA	TRBV5-5	TRBJ2-7	TGTGCCAGCAGCCCGCTGGGACAGGGCTACGAGCAGTACTTC	CASSPLGQGYEQYF
NA	NA	TRBV4-3	TRBJ2-5	TGCGCCAGCAGCCAAAGGGAGGGGGTACAGGGTCAAGAGACCCAGTACTTC	CASSQREGVQGQETQYF
NA	NA	TRBV6-1	TRBJ1-1	TGTGCCAGCAGTGAAGTTCAGGGTTGGGGAGAAGCTTTCTTT	CASSEVQGWGEAFF
TRBD1	NA	TRBV4-1	TRBJ2-3	TGCGCCAGCAGCCGCCCGGGACAGGGAACAGATACGCAGTATTTT	CASSRPGQGTDTQYF
TRBD2	NA	TRBV4-2	TRBJ2-2	TGTGCCAGCAGCCTCCGGACGGGAGGGAACACCGGGGAGCTGTTTTTT	CASSLRTGGNTGELFF
TRBD1	NA	TRBV27	TRBJ2-7	TGTGCCAGCAGTTCGGGACAGGCCTCGGGAGAGCAGTACTTC	CASSSGQASGEQYF
NA	NA	TRBV27	TRBJ2-2	TGTGCCAGCAGTAGATACGGGGAGCTGTTTTTT	CASSRYGELFF
NA	few	TRBV18	TRBJ2-7	TGTGCCAGCTCACGCAGAACCGGGACGCGAAGCTCCTACGAGCAGTACTTC	CASSRRTGTRSSYEQYF
TRBD1	NA	TRBV7-9	TRBJ2-2	TGTGCCAGCAGTCACAGACAGGGGGCAGGCACCGGGGAGCTGTTTTTT	CASSHRQGAGTGELFF
TRBD2	NA	TRBV7-6	TRBJ2-3	TGTGCCAGCAGCCCTACGAGCGGGAGGACAGATACGCAGTATTTT	CASSPTSGRTDTQYF
TRBD2	NA	TRBV7-9	TRBJ2-7	TGTGCCAGCAGCGCCCCGGGGGGATACGAGCAGTACTTC	CASSAPGGYEQYF
NA	NA	TRBV7-9	TRBJ2-2	TGTGCCAGCAGCTTAGAGGTCTTGGAGCTGTTTTTT	CASSLEVLELFF
TRBD1	once	TRBV2	TRBJ2-1	TGTGCCAGCATCAGGGGGCGCGGTGAGCAGTTCTTC	CASIRGRGEQFF
TRBD1	NA	TRBV4-1	TRBJ1-1	TGCGCCAGCAGCCAAACTACAGGGGGTGAAGCTTTCTTT	CASSQTTGGEAFF
TRBD2	NA	TRBV11-2	TRBJ2-3	TGTGCCAGCAGCGAAGGGACTAGCGGGAGAGTTTTTGGCGCAGATACGCAGTATTTT	CASSEGTSGRVFGADTQYF